This is a list of T cell receptor beta chains from one sample in a study of blood T cells in healthy people across ages. One entry per CDR3 protein results from TCRdb running MiXCR on the 5' RACE reads. The profile covers roughly 500,000 distinct CDR3 sequences, with 25% to 30% appearing a single time and approximately 18% taken by the ten largest. The sample consisted of blood. The source of these receptors is a woman in her seventies in good health. The CDR3 runs from the conserved cysteine through the conserved F or W. D genes are given only for firm matches. Clone size is not always given. Where it is, it says once, few, many or a class for expanded clones.

>.|TRBV9|TRBJ1-3|.
CASSVGWGYGPSGNTIYF
TGTGCCAGCAGCGTTGGTTGGGGGTACGGGCCGTCTGGAAACACCATATATTTT
>TRBD1|TRBV6-6|TRBJ2-3|.
CASSGPGQSTDTQYF
TGTGCCAGCAGTGGACCGGGACAGTCCACAGATACGCAGTATTTT
>.|TRBV18|TRBJ2-1|.
CASSPWNPHEQFF
TGTGCCAGCTCACCCTGGAACCCTCATGAGCAGTTCTTC
>TRBD1|TRBV4-2|TRBJ1-2|few
CASSQEDRDLYGYTF
TGTGCCAGCAGCCAAGAGGACAGGGACCTCTATGGCTACACCTTC
>TRBD1|TRBV9|TRBJ1-1|.
CASSAWTGGEAFF
TGTGCCAGCAGCGCTTGGACAGGGGGTGAGGCTTTCTTT
>.|TRBV6-5|TRBJ1-1|few
CASSYSIRENTEAFF
TGTGCCAGCAGTTACTCGATAAGGGAAAACACTGAAGCTTTCTTT
>.|TRBV25-1|TRBJ2-5|few
CASSDSLGRETQYF
TGTGCCAGCAGTGACTCCCTCGGGCGAGAGACCCAGTACTTC
>TRBD1|TRBV7-6|TRBJ2-1|.
CASSLAGQLYNEQFF
TGTGCCAGCAGCTTAGCGGGACAGCTCTACAATGAGCAGTTCTTC
>TRBD1|TRBV4-3|TRBJ1-1|few
CASSPSEGAYRAFF
TGCGCCAGCAGCCCCTCTGAGGGGGCGTATAGAGCTTTCTTT
>.|TRBV18|TRBJ2-7|.
CASSPTRGAAYERYF
TGTGCCAGCTCACCAACTCGGGGGGCTGCCTACGAGCGGTACTTC
>.|TRBV7-2|TRBJ2-4|few
CASSLGHGDIQYF
TGTGCCAGCAGCTTAGGACACGGGGACATTCAGTACTTC
>TRBD2|TRBV30|TRBJ2-2|.
CACQTKPGTSGGNTGELFF
TGTGCCTGCCAGACGAAACCCGGGACTAGCGGGGGCAACACCGGGGAGCTGTTTTTT
>.|TRBV7-2|TRBJ2-1|many
CASSPSEGAHYNEQFF
TGTGCCAGCAGCCCTTCGGAGGGGGCTCACTACAATGAGCAGTTCTTC
>.|TRBV5-1|TRBJ1-2|few
CASSLDIGALNYGYTF
TGCGCCAGCAGCTTGGATATTGGGGCTCTTAACTATGGCTACACCTTC
>TRBD2|TRBV5-1|TRBJ2-1|.
CASSWTSGSPSYNEQFF
TGCGCCAGCAGCTGGACTAGCGGGAGCCCCTCCTACAATGAGCAGTTCTTC
>.|TRBV4-3|TRBJ1-1|few
CASSQYPGQNTEAFF
TGCGCCAGCAGCCAGTACCCGGGACAGAACACTGAAGCTTTCTTT
>.|TRBV7-2|TRBJ2-7|.
CASSLMGAVYEQYF
TGTGCCAGCAGCTTAATGGGGGCGGTCTACGAGCAGTACTTC
>.|TRBV19|TRBJ1-2|many
CAPHGGRSYGYTF
TGTGCCCCTCACGGGGGGCGCAGCTATGGCTACACCTTC
>.|TRBV9|TRBJ2-2|few
CASSFRTTGELFF
TGTGCCAGCAGCTTCCGGACCACCGGGGAGCTGTTTTTT
>.|TRBV18|TRBJ2-5|few
CASSPAGPRKGETQYF
TGTGCCAGCTCACCTGCCGGGCCCCGGAAGGGAGAGACCCAGTACTTC
>.|TRBV9|TRBJ2-5|few
CASSVGNEETQYF
TGTGCCAGCAGCGTAGGGAATGAAGAGACCCAGTACTTC
>.|TRBV4-2|TRBJ1-2|.
CASSQDRAVYTF
TGTGCCAGCAGCCAAGATCGTGCGGTCTACACCTTC
>.|TRBV9|TRBJ1-2|.
CASSLPGYRGYTF
TGTGCCAGCTCTCTGCCAGGGTACCGTGGCTACACCTTC
>TRBD1|TRBV4-2|TRBJ1-5|.
CASSSAGGSGQPQHF
TGTGCCAGCAGCTCGGCAGGGGGCAGCGGTCAGCCCCAGCATTTT
>.|TRBV13|TRBJ1-2|.
CASSLGPTLNYGYTF
TGTGCCAGCAGCTTGGGACCGACACTAAACTATGGCTACACCTTC
>.|TRBV20-1|TRBJ1-6|few
CSADPTGTGRSPLHF
TGCAGTGCTGATCCAACCGGGACGGGGAGATCACCCCTCCACTTT
>.|TRBV7-3|TRBJ2-2|.
CASRDSGTGAGELFF
TGTGCCAGCAGAGACTCGGGGACCGGGGCCGGGGAGCTGTTTTTT
>.|TRBV6-2/TRBV6-3|TRBJ2-7|few
CASSIGESLSQYF
TGTGCCAGCAGTATCGGGGAATCCCTCTCGCAGTACTTC
>TRBD1|TRBV4-2|TRBJ1-3|.
CASSPRLGQGATGNTIYF
TGTGCCAGCAGCCCCAGACTGGGACAGGGGGCTACTGGAAACACCATATATTTT
>.|TRBV4-3|TRBJ1-2|.
CASSQDQSLGYTF
TGCGCCAGCAGCCAAGACCAATCATTGGGCTACACCTTC
>.|TRBV10-3|TRBJ1-4|few
CAISESGVNEKLFF
TGTGCCATCAGTGAGTCGGGTGTAAATGAAAAACTGTTTTTT
>.|TRBV4-2|TRBJ1-1|.
CASSATGRGTEAFF
TGTGCCAGCAGCGCCACAGGGAGGGGCACTGAAGCTTTCTTT
>TRBD2|TRBV12-3/TRBV12-4|TRBJ2-5|.
CASRPGLALETQYF
TGTGCCAGCAGACCGGGACTAGCTTTGGAGACCCAGTACTTC
>.|TRBV20-1|TRBJ2-7|few
CSARNPGGGASYEQYF
TGCAGTGCTAGAAACCCGGGTGGGGGGGCCTCCTACGAGCAGTACTTC
>.|TRBV20-1|TRBJ2-6|.
CSALSSGANVLTF
TGCAGTGCTCTTTCCTCTGGGGCCAACGTCCTGACTTTC
>.|TRBV18|TRBJ1-4|.
CASSPAAGRFGQLFF
TGTGCCAGCTCACCAGCGGCGGGGCGCTTCGGTCAACTGTTTTTT
>TRBD1|TRBV5-1|TRBJ2-1|few
CASSPTWDREINEQFF
TGCGCCAGCAGCCCCACGTGGGACAGGGAAATCAATGAGCAGTTCTTC
>.|TRBV20-1|TRBJ1-5|.
CSASDRYQPQHF
TGCAGTGCTAGTGACAGATATCAGCCCCAGCATTTT
>TRBD2|TRBV15|TRBJ2-5|.
CATSRDLAGGQETQYF
TGTGCCACCAGCAGAGACCTAGCGGGGGGTCAAGAGACCCAGTACTTC
>TRBD1|TRBV19|TRBJ2-7|.
CASSVTGTGANEQYF
TGTGCCAGTAGTGTGACCGGGACAGGGGCGAACGAGCAGTACTTC
>.|TRBV6-5|TRBJ2-6|few
CASTILSTGANVLTF
TGTGCCAGCACCATACTGAGTACTGGGGCCAACGTCCTGACTTTC
>.|TRBV7-2|TRBJ1-3|.
CASSLGPYSSGNTIYF
TGTGCCAGCAGCTTAGGGCCCTACTCCTCTGGAAACACCATATATTTT
>.|TRBV20-1|TRBJ1-5|.
CSARDTTGGQPQHF
TGCAGTGCTAGAGATACGACAGGCGGACAGCCCCAGCATTTT
>.|TRBV7-2|TRBJ2-1|.
CASSFPPGGSSYNEQFF
TGTGCCAGCAGCTTCCCCCCCGGGGGCAGCTCCTACAATGAGCAGTTCTTC
>.|TRBV6-6|TRBJ1-1|.
CASSYQGQNTEAFF
TGTGCCAGCAGTTACCAGGGACAGAACACTGAAGCTTTCTTT
>.|TRBV24-1|TRBJ2-4|.
CATSDLVTGAKNIQYF
TGTGCCACCAGTGATTTGGTCACCGGAGCCAAAAACATTCAGTACTTC
>.|TRBV4-3|TRBJ1-2|many
CASSPKTGTEDGYTF
TGCGCCAGCAGCCCAAAAACGGGGACGGAAGATGGCTACACCTTC
>TRBD2|TRBV7-9|TRBJ2-1|few
CASSPYGLAGADSYNEQFF
TGTGCCAGCAGCCCCTATGGACTAGCGGGGGCCGACTCCTACAATGAGCAGTTCTTC
>TRBD2|TRBV20-1|TRBJ2-3|once
CSASSSGGADTQYF
TGCAGTGCCTCGAGTAGCGGGGGGGCAGATACGCAGTATTTT
>TRBD1|TRBV5-5|TRBJ1-2|.
CASSLTGGSNYGYTF
TGTGCCAGCAGCTTGACAGGGGGCTCGAACTATGGCTACACCTTC
>.|TRBV7-2|TRBJ1-4|few
CASGPGPQREKLFF
TGTGCCAGCGGTCCGGGGCCCCAGCGGGAAAAACTGTTTTTT